What follows are 21 T cell receptor beta chains derived from one specimen sequenced in a study of CD8 T cells in Susac syndrome. RNA totalling about 0.5 to 1 ug underwent reverse transcription with random hexamers. TCRdb ran MiXCR on the immunoSEQ multiplex PCR reads and lists one entry per CDR3 protein. Altogether about 19,000 distinct CDR3 sequences are present, around 95% being singletons, with the ten largest covering roughly 0.24%. The sample was CD8+ T cells from PBMCs. These TCRs come from a human donor in good health.

This chain uses TRBV13 with TRBJ2-7; 7 bases agree with TRBD1. The CDR3 is 12 residues long. Germline values: CDR1 PRHDT, CDR2 FYEKMQ (reference sequence). V dropped 5 bases and J dropped 6; count of bases not matched to a gene: 4. The CDR3, as DNA: TGTGCCAGCAGCCAAGACAGGGCCGAGCAGTACTTC. Its translation is CASSQDRAEQYF.

This clonotype was seen more than once but under ten times. The chain is built from TRBV6-6 and TRBJ2-7, with 10 bases lining up with TRBD2. This CDR3 is built from 14 residues. The J segment lost 4 bases and the V segment lost 8 bases, leaving 8 bases of the junction unmatched. Germline loops: CDR1 MNHNY, CDR2 SVGAGI (reference sequence). In DNA, the CDR3 is TGTGCCAGCCGCCTGACTAGCGGGCCTTACGAGCAGTACTTC. Protein: CASRLTSGPYEQYF.

The rearrangement links TRBV7-6 to TRBJ2-5; D is perhaps TRBD2 (5 bases). V dropped 1 base and J dropped 5 bases, with 11 bases sitting between them. Germline V gene lookup returns CDR1 SGHVS and CDR2 FNYEAQ. This CDR3 comprises 14 residues. CDR3 nucleotide sequence: TGTGCCAGCAGCTTAGGAGGGTGGTTGGAGACCCAGTACTTC. Protein sequence: CASSLGGWLETQYF.

The genes are TRBV7-8 and TRBJ1-1; D not certain. Germline V lookup: CDR1 SGHVS, CDR2 FQNEAQ. With 3 bases removed from V and 0 bases from J, the gap between germline ends came to 14 bases. The CDR3 is made up of 16 amino acids. CDR3 coding DNA: TGTGCCAGCAGCTTTAGCCCGGGGAACATGAACACTGAAGCTTTCTTT. Encoded protein: CASSFSPGNMNTEAFF.

This chain links TRBV24-1 with TRBJ2-1, with D perhaps matching TRBD1 (5 bases). V lost 4 bases and J 6 bases, leaving 15 bases between the germline ends. Germline CDR1 KGHDR, CDR2 SFDVKD. CDR3 length: 15 residues. CDR3: CATSESKGHFNEQFF. The CDR3 DNA is TGTGCCACCAGTGAGAGCAAAGGACACTTCAATGAGCAGTTCTTC.

This clonotype was seen a few times. The gene calls are TRBV7-3 and TRBJ2-3; D is uncertain. The CDR3 sequence is 13 residues long. The V end was cut by 3 bases, the J end by 3 bases, with 7 bases between. Germline V gives CDR1 SGHTA, CDR2 FQGTGA. The CDR3 DNA reads as TGTGCCAGCAGCTTTGTGACAACAGATACGCAGTATTTT. This codes for CASSFVTTDTQYF.

The chain uses TRBV27 and TRBJ2-6; D not resolved. The CDR3 sequence is 14 residues long. The V end was cut by 3 bases, the J end by 0 bases, with 3 bases between. Germline-derived CDR1 and CDR2 are MNHEY and SMNVEV (reference sequence). For the CDR3, the DNA is TGTGCCAGCAGTTTTGTCTCTGGGGCCAACGTCCTGACTTTC. This encodes CASSFVSGANVLTF.

The V gene is TRBV3-1, the J gene TRBJ1-2, with 10 bases identical to TRBD1. The trim removed 3 bases at V and 3 bases at J, leaving 4 bases unmatched. Germline values: CDR1 LGHDT, CDR2 YNNKEL (reference sequence). CDR3 size: 15 residues. CDR3 bases: TGTGCCAGCAGCCATTACGGGACAGGGGACTATGGCTACACCTTC. Encoded protein: CASSHYGTGDYGYTF. The full variable domain, with the rest looked up from reference TRBV3-1 and TRBJ1-2, is DTAVSQTPKYLVTQMGNDKSIKCEQNLGHDTMYWYKQDSKKFLKIMFSYNNKELIINETVPNRFSPKSPDKAHLNLHINSLELGDSAVYFCASSHYGTGDYGYTFGSGTRLTVV.

The chain combines TRBV19 with TRBJ1-1; D not resolved. This CDR3 has 14 amino acids. V was trimmed by 0 bases and J by 3 bases, leaving 8 bases between them. Germline CDR1 LNHDA, CDR2 SQIVND (reference sequence). The DNA for the CDR3 is TGTGCCAGTAGTATAGAAGGGAAGGACACTGAAGCTTTCTTT. Its protein product is CASSIEGKDTEAFF.

V and J are TRBV7-8 and TRBJ2-7; D is possibly TRBD1 (6 bases). Between the trimmed V and J ends, which lost 6 bases and 3 bases, there was a span of 18 bases. This CDR3 is built from 15 residues. Germline V gene lookup returns CDR1 SGHVS and CDR2 FQNEAQ. DNA for the CDR3: TGTGCCAGCAGTCCAGGGGCTAGCAGTTACTACGAGCAGTACTTC. Translation: CASSPGASSYYEQYF.

The rearrangement links TRBV2 to TRBJ2-2; 8 positions agree with TRBD2. Germline values: CDR1 SNHLY, CDR2 FYNNEI. V lost 5 bases, J lost 3 bases, and 5 bases stayed unmatched. This CDR3 has 15 amino acids. Here the CDR3 DNA reads TGTGCCAGCAGTTGGACTAGCCGCTACACCGGGGAGCTGTTTTTT. The encoded protein is CASSWTSRYTGELFF. The full variable domain, in which reference TRBV2 and TRBJ2-2 provide the parts outside the CDR3, is EPEVTQTPSHQVTQMGQEVILRCVPISNHLYFYWYRQILGQKVEFLVSFYNNEISEKSEIFDDQFSVERPDGSNFTLKIRSTKLEDSAMYFCASSWTSRYTGELFFGEGSRLTVL.

The V gene is TRBV7-6, the J gene TRBJ1-5; TRBD1 matches 8 bases. V lost 0 bases, J lost 4 bases, and 5 bases stayed unmatched. Germline V lookup: CDR1 SGHVS, CDR2 FNYEAQ. The CDR3 consists of 16 residues. The CDR3 region is CASSLASGGLNQPQHF. The CDR3 region has the DNA TGTGCCAGCAGCTTAGCATCAGGGGGCCTAAATCAGCCCCAGCATTTT.

The chain carries TRBV29-1 and TRBJ2-7, with 9 bases lining up with TRBD2. Germline V gene lookup returns CDR1 SQVTM and CDR2 ANQGSEA. The J segment lost 3 bases and the V segment lost 4 bases, leaving 13 bases of the junction unmatched. The CDR3 loop spans 16 amino acids. The CDR3 sequence: CSVGGLAGSSIYEQYF. For the CDR3, the DNA is TGCAGCGTTGGAGGGCTAGCGGGAAGTTCTATCTACGAGCAGTACTTC.

The gene calls are TRBV12-3 or TRBV12-4 and TRBJ2-3; 13 bases map to TRBD2. This CDR3 comprises 15 residues. The junction had 7 bases not matched to a gene; V was cut back by 7 bases and J by 6 bases. The CDR3 protein is CASTGLAGAMDTQYF. CDR3 sequence (DNA): TGTGCCAGCACAGGACTAGCGGGAGCTATGGATACGCAGTATTTT.

The V call is TRBV20-1, the J call TRBJ2-7, with 13 bases identical to TRBD2. Trimming took 3 bases from V and 5 from J; bases not matched to a gene: 13. CDR1 and CDR2 (germline): DFQATT, SNEGSKA (reference sequence). The CDR3 is 17 amino acids. CDR3 coding DNA: TGCAGTGCTAGGGATCCCAAGTCCGGACTAGCGGGAGACGAGCAGTACTTC. Protein product: CSARDPKSGLAGDEQYF.

About this clonotype: Compared with germline, one end of the junction differs, possibly owing to a read error. This sequence joins TRBV7-2 and TRBJ2-2, with 10 bases identical to TRBD2. CDR3 length: 17 amino acids. Germline V CDR1 and CDR2: SGHTA, FQGNSA. CDR3 loop: CASSLALAGVTAGELFF. The CDR3 nucleotides read TGTGCCAGCAGCTTAGCCCTAGCGGGAGTAACGGCCGGGGAGTTGTTTTTT.

This chain links TRBV5-1 with TRBJ2-7; the match to TRBD1 covers 10 bases. V shed 1 base and J 4 bases; nucleotides not matched to a gene: 11. In germline, CDR1 is SGHRS, CDR2 YFSETQ. The CDR3 is 17 residues long. The DNA of the CDR3 is TGCGCCAGCAGCTTGCCGGGACAGGGGTTGGGCGAATACGAGCAGTACTTC. Translating it yields CASSLPGQGLGEYEQYF. Looking up the rest from reference TRBV5-1 and TRBJ2-7 gives the full variable domain: KAGVTQTPRYLIKTRGQQVTLSCSPISGHRSVSWYQQTPGQGLQFLFEYFSETQRNKGNFPGRFSGRQFSNSRSEMNVSTLELGDSALYLCASSLPGQGLGEYEQYFGPGTRLTVT.

This clonotype has just one count. V gene TRBV19 combines with J gene TRBJ2-7; TRBD1 or TRBD2 may be the D gene (6 bases each). Per germline, CDR1 LNHDA and CDR2 SQIVND (reference sequence). The V gene lost 5 bases and the J gene lost 2 bases, with 19 bases spanning the gap. The CDR3 length is 16 residues. CDR3 loop: CASSPGVQGQAYEQYF. In DNA, the CDR3 is TGTGCCAGTAGTCCGGGGGTCCAGGGGCAGGCCTACGAGCAGTACTTC.

The chain employs TRBV13 and TRBJ1-1; D gene ambiguous. The germline V gene has CDR1 PRHDT and CDR2 FYEKMQ (reference sequence). CDR3 length: 13 residues. Trimming shortened V by 0 bases and J by 10 bases, and 12 bases separated the two germline ends. CDR3 amino acids: CASSLGGYWGAFF. The CDR3 nucleotides are TGTGCCAGCAGCTTAGGCGGTTATTGGGGAGCTTTCTTT.

This clonotype was picked up one time. This rearrangement joins TRBV24-1 to TRBJ2-1; 7 positions agree with TRBD1. The CDR3 runs 17 residues. Germline V CDR1 and CDR2: KGHDR, SFDVKD. The V and J ends lost 4 bases and 3 bases, in that order; junction bases with no gene match: 11. Written as DNA, the CDR3 is TGTGCCACCAGTGAAAGCACAGGGGACCCGTTCTACAATGAGCAGTTCTTC. Translation gives CATSESTGDPFYNEQFF.

The chain has TRBV5-1 and TRBJ2-3; D is possibly TRBD1 or TRBD2 (5 bases each). Germline CDR1 reads SGHRS; CDR2 reads YFSETQ. The CDR3 length is 18 residues. Trimming took 4 bases from V and 4 from J, leaving 25 bases between them. CDR3 in DNA: TGCGCCAGCAGCCTTAGATCACTCATTCCGGGGACCCCAGATACGCAGTATTTT. Its protein is CASSLRSLIPGTPDTQYF.